This T cell receptor beta chain originates from a study of TIL therapy for anti-PD-1-resistant metastatic lung cancer. Time point defined: pre-treatment sample, taken before nivolumab and TIL therapy. Tumor tissue came from excised metastases, mostly pleural nodules or supraclavicular lymph nodes. The libraries were made with immunoSEQ v3. Produced via immunoSEQ multiplex PCR; TCRdb's table is partial and in-frame only. The table records about 100,000 clones, 50% to 70% of them present only once. The TCR was taken from a person between 25 and 79 years old with non-small cell lung cancer. The sequenced sample was tumor tissue, obtained at baseline.

The CDR3: CAWSTGLADLGAGELFF. The CDR3 DNA follows: TGTGCCTGGAGCACGGGACTAGCGGACCTGGGGGCCGGGGAGCTGTTTTTT. The chain carries TRBV30 and TRBJ2-2; 11 bases match TRBD2. V was pared by 3 bases and J by 6 bases, with 12 bases of the junction left unmatched. The CDR3 is made up of 17 amino acids. Germline V gene data show CDR1 as GTSNPN and CDR2 as SVGIG (reference sequence).